This T cell receptor (beta chain) was profiled in a study of blood T cell repertoires in COVID-19 (TCRdb year 2020). Notes on the research overall: The collaborator samples originated in the United States, Italy and Spain and spanned the acute and convalescent phases of COVID-19. The material from the prospective study consisted of cDNA or gDNA derived from T cells, B-cell-depleted T cells, or PBMCs. The dataset comprised deeply sampled blood TCRbeta repertoires from subjects exposed to, actively infected with, or recovered from COVID-19. The repertoires were released in a freely available public database meant as a resource for research on the immune response to SARS-CoV-2. The samples were drawn from two sources: the first 160 participants of the ongoing ImmuneRACE study, and 1,000 to 1,500 subjects contributed by 6 global collaborators. The sample metadata nearly always contained a de-identified subject ID, COVID-19 status, age in years and sex. Where available, HLA class I and class II types were taken from metadata supplied by the sample provider and were not determined by assay-based typing. The investigation overall reported the following: Clinical and demographic metadata were provided uncurated, with the amount varying by source and participant.

TCRbeta CDR3 regions were amplified from genomic DNA by means of the immunoSEQ Assay, a bias-controlled multiplex PCR. From the authors' description of their analysis: The number of nucleated cells in each sample was estimated from the amplification of reference gene primers within the assay. To quantify the absolute abundance of each unique TCRbeta CDR3 rearrangement, sequence reads were collapsed and filtered. For each sample, productive Simpson clonality was calculated by taking the square root of Simpson's diversity index across productive rearrangements. TCRdb took over this immuneACCESS table, retaining in-frame rearrangements with V and J assigned. Such tables are incomplete; in checked studies, under half of the missing clones stem from an unresolved V gene, and the remainder is unexplained. Clone size and the V and J calls come from that table; the DNA yielded D and trimming. This sample has over 70,000 clones in its table, and 85% to 90% of those were observed once. The ten largest account for 4% to 5.5% of the sample.

Comment on this clone: The antigen it binds to is not known. One base away there is no much larger clone; base qualities are not given.

Whole blood was collected in K2EDTA tubes by collaborating institutions according to the institutions' own protocols. For TCRbeta analysis, collaborators shipped samples as frozen whole blood, isolated PBMCs, or DNA extracted from either of those sample types. The germline V gene (reference sequence) sets CDR1 to SGHAT and CDR2 to FQDESV. Trimmed from V: 1 base; trimmed from J: 4 bases; junction bases lacking a gene match: 4. The CDR3 covers 16 residues, taking in both the cysteine and the phenylalanine. The retained sequence is limited to the CDR3, 48 bases, with the frame set at the first base. The sequenced material came from peripheral blood. This receptor chain uses TRBV11-1 and TRBJ2-1; 10 bases in the junction line up with TRBD2. This sequence was found in an elderly man with acute or convalescent COVID-19. The DNA sequence is given as TGTGCCAGCAGCTTAGTAGCGGGGGGCGTTTACAATGAGCAGTTCTTC. It codes for CASSLVAGGVYNEQFF.